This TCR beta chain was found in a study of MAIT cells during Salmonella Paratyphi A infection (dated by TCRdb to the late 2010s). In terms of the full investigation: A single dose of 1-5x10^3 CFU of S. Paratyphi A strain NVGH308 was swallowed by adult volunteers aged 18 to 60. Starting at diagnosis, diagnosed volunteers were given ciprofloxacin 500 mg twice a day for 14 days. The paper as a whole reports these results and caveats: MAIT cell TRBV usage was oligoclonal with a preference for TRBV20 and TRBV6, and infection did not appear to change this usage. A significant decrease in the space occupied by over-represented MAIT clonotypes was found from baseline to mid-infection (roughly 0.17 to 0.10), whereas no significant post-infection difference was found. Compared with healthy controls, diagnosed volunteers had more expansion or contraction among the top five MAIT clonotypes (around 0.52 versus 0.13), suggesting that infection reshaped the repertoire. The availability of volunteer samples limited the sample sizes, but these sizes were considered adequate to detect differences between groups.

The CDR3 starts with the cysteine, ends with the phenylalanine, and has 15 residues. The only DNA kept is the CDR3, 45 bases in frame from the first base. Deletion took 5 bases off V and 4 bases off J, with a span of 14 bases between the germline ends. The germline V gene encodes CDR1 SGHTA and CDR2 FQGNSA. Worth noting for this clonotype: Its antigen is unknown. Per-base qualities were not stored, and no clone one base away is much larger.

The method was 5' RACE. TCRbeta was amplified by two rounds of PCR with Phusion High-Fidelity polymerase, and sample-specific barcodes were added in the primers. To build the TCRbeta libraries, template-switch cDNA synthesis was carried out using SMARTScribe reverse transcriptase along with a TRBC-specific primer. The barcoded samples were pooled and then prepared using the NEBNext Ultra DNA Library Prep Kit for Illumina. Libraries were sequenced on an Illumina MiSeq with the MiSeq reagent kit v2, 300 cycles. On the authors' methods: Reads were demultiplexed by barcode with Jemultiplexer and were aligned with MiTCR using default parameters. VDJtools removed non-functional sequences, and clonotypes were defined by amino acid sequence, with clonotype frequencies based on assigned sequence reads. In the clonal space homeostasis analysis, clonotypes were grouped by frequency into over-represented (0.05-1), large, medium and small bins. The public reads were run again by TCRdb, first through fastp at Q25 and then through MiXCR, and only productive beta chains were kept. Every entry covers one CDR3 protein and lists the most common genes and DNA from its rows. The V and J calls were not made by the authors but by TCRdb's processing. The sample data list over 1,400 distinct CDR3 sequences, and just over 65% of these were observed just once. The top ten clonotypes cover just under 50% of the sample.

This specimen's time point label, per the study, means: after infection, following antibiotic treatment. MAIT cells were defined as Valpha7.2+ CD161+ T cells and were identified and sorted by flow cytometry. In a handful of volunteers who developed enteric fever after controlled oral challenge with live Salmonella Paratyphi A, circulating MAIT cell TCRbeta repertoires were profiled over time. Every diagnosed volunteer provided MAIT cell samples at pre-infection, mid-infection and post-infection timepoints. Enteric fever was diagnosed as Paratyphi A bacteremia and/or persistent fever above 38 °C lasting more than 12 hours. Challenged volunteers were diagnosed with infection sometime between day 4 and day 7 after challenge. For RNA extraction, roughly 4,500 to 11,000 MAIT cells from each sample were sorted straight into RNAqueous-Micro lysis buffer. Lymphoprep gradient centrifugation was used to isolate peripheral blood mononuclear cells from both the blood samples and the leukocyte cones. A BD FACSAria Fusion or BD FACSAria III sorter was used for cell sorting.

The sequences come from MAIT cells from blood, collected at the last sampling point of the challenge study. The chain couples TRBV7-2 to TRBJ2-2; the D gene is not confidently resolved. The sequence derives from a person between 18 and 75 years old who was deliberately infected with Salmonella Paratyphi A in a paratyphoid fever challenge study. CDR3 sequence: CASSPGKAFTGELFF. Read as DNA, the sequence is TGTGCCAGCAGCCCAGGCAAAGCGTTCACCGGGGAGCTGTTTTTT.